This TCR beta chain stems from a study of liver allograft versus peripheral blood T cells. Study at large: Transplanted-liver and recipient peripheral blood T cell receptor repertoires were compared.

On this clonotype: Its antigen is unknown.

Study findings and constraints: Inside liver allografts, T cell receptor repertoires reportedly diverged from the repertoires found in peripheral blood.

TCRdb reprocessed the reads via MiXCR and lists one record per CDR3 protein. The repertoire holds roughly 7,500 distinct CDR3 sequences, with roughly 20% as singletons. This TCR was sampled from a human patient who had a liver transplant. Some of these T cells may belong to the graft donor.

CDR3 protein: CASSPQTGGFTEAFF. CDR3 bases: TGTGCCAGCTCACCTCAGACAGGGGGGTTCACTGAAGCTTTCTTT. This chain connects TRBV18 to TRBJ1-1; 9 bases match TRBD1. The V segment lost 3 bases and the J segment 4 bases; nucleotides outside the gene matches: 6. The CDR3 is 15 residues long. The germline CDR1 and CDR2 sequences are KGHSH and LQKENI. The variable domain in full, completed from reference TRBV18 and TRBJ1-1, reads NAGVMQNPRHLVRRRGQEARLRCSPMKGHSHVYWYRQLPEEGLKFMVYLQKENIIDESGMPKERFSAEFPKEGPSILRIQQVVRGDSAAYFCASSPQTGGFTEAFFGQGTRLTVV.